This T cell receptor beta chain appears in the sequencing data of a study of shared clonotypes between healthy human individuals. The repertoire was sequenced with immunoSEQ multiplex PCR; TCRdb's copy has only in-frame clones and lacks some. The sample records around 1.9 million clones, just under 95% being singletons. CD45RO-negative, CCR7-positively selected cells formed the naive CD8 fraction, excluding terminally differentiated effector memory CD45RA+ cells. The CDR3 runs to 14 residues. Trimming removed 3 bases from V and 1 base from J, with 7 bases in between. The germline V gene encodes CDR1 MGHRA and CDR2 YSYEKL.

The chain employs TRBV4-1 and TRBJ1-5; TRBD1 is a possible D gene (6 bases). This clonotype was sampled from a man between 18 and 35 years old in good health. Some clones in this sample may be carry-over from other donors' samples. Sequenced: naive CD8+ T cells from PBMCs. CDR3: CASSQTGSNQPQHF. The CDR3 DNA reads TGCGCCAGCAGCCAGACAGGCAGCAATCAGCCCCAGCATTTT.